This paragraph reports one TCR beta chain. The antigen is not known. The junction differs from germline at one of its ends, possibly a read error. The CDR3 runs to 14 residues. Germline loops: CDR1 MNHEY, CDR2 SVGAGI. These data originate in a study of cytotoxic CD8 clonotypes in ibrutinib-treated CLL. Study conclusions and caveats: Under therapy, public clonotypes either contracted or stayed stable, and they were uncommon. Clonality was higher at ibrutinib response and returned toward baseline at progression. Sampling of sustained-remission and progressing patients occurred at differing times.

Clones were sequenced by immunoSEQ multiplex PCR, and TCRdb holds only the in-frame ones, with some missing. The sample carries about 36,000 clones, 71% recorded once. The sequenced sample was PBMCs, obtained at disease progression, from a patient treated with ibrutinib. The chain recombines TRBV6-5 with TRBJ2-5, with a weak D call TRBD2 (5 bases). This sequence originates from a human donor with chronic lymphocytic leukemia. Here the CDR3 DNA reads TGTGCCAGCAGTAACTCGGGGAGTCAAGAGACCCAGTACTTC. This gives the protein CASSNSGSQETQYF.